These T cell receptor beta chains were read from a single sample in a study of identical twins. TCRdb recomputed calls from the 5' RACE reads with MiXCR, one row per CDR3 protein. The sample holds roughly 260,000 distinct CDR3 sequences, 7.5% seen once. This sample was also put to use in a study of yellow fever vaccine responses in identical twins.

The source material was CD8+ T cells sorted from blood. These TCRs come from a woman aged 18-29 years in good health. The CDR3 runs from the conserved cysteine through the conserved F or W. The order of the fields is CDR3 protein, CDR3 DNA, J gene, D gene, clone size, V gene. A D gene is named only where the DNA matches it firmly. Size tells how often a clone was seen (once, few, many) or the class of an expanded clone, and some rows leave it out.

CDR3: CASSSGSTYEQYF
DNA: TGTGCCAGCAGTTCGGGGAGTACGTACGAGCAGTACTTC
J: TRBJ2-7
D: .
size: few
V: TRBV12-3/TRBV12-4

CDR3: CASSPRGATTDTQYF
DNA: TGTGCCAGCTCACCGAGGGGTGCGACCACAGATACGCAGTATTTT
J: TRBJ2-3
D: .
size: .
V: TRBV18

CDR3: CASSQETEDSPLHF
DNA: TGTGCCAGCAGCCAAGAGACGGAAGATTCACCCCTCCACTTT
J: TRBJ1-6
D: .
size: few
V: TRBV7-8

CDR3: CASSSLQTSGAGELFF
DNA: TGTGCCAGCAGTTCTTTGCAGACTAGCGGGGCCGGGGAGCTGTTTTTT
J: TRBJ2-2
D: TRBD2
size: few
V: TRBV12-3/TRBV12-4

CDR3: CASSPNNKQGARAEAFF
DNA: TGTGCCAGCAGCCCTAACAACAAACAGGGGGCGCGGGCTGAAGCTTTCTTT
J: TRBJ1-1
D: TRBD1
size: many
V: TRBV7-9

CDR3: CASSQRLPSQSYTEAFF
DNA: TGTGCCAGCAGCCAACGATTACCGAGCCAGTCGTACACTGAAGCTTTCTTT
J: TRBJ1-1
D: .
size: .
V: TRBV3-1

CDR3: CASSQELAGFTDTQYF
DNA: TGCGCCAGCAGCCAAGAACTAGCGGGGTTCACAGATACGCAGTATTTT
J: TRBJ2-3
D: TRBD2
size: many
V: TRBV4-1

CDR3: CASSLVSPHERNEKLFF
DNA: TGTGCCAGCAGCTTAGTATCACCTCACGAGAGAAATGAAAAACTGTTTTTT
J: TRBJ1-4
D: .
size: many
V: TRBV7-8

CDR3: CSAPNRDLNNEQFF
DNA: TGCAGTGCTCCAAACCGGGACTTAAACAATGAGCAGTTCTTC
J: TRBJ2-1
D: .
size: many
V: TRBV20-1

CDR3: CASSPSGNTDTQYF
DNA: TGTGCCAGCAGTCCTAGCGGAAACACAGATACGCAGTATTTT
J: TRBJ2-3
D: TRBD2
size: many
V: TRBV6-2/TRBV6-3

CDR3: CASSQGAGTRVSYEQYF
DNA: TGTGCCAGCAGCCAAGGCGCCGGGACTAGGGTTTCCTACGAGCAGTACTTC
J: TRBJ2-7
D: TRBD2
size: few
V: TRBV3-1

CDR3: CAISDWTEQETQYF
DNA: TGTGCCATCAGTGATTGGACAGAACAAGAGACCCAGTACTTC
J: TRBJ2-5
D: .
size: .
V: TRBV10-3

CDR3: CAITGGSYNEQFF
DNA: TGTGCCATTACAGGGGGCTCCTACAATGAGCAGTTCTTC
J: TRBJ2-1
D: TRBD1
size: many
V: TRBV7-2